This T cell receptor beta chain was documented in a study of blood T cell repertoires in COVID-19. This clone was seen a handful of times. The germline gives CDR1 SEHNR, CDR2 FQNEAQ (reference sequence). The CDR3 spans 14 residues. V shed 6 bases and J 5 bases; nucleotides not matched to a gene: 9. Generated by immunoSEQ multiplex PCR, the TCRdb table keeps only in-frame clones and is missing some. The sample yields some 180,000 clones, more than 75% seen once. The sequenced material came from peripheral blood. The rearrangement joins TRBV7-9 to TRBJ2-5; the match to TRBD1 covers 7 bases. This receptor was obtained from a woman between 35 and 50 years old with COVID-19, enrolled during active disease. The CDR3 here is CASRSTGMEETQYF. DNA for the CDR3: TGTGCCAGCAGATCGACAGGGATGGAGGAGACCCAGTACTTC.